These 27 T cell receptor beta chains were all obtained from the same sample, sequenced in a study of beta chain features in type 1 diabetes. Points from the study as a whole: Across all four CD4+ subsets, people with type 1 diabetes showed modestly shorter TCRB CDR3s.

Their cognate antigens are unknown. What was sequenced were expressed TCRB transcripts, since all of the isolated RNA had been reverse transcribed. Profiling relied on immunoSEQ multiplex PCR, and the TCRdb table lists in-frame clones only, not all of them. The table shows some 250,000 clones, with roughly 13% occurring only once. Sequencing input: naive CD4+ T cells from blood. These receptors originate from a man aged 30 to 45 with type 1 diabetes.

This sequence joins TRBV9 and TRBJ1-1; 7 nucleotides match TRBD1. Germline V gene sequence: CDR1 SGDLS, CDR2 YYNGEE. The J segment lost 10 bases and the V segment lost 4 bases, leaving 13 bases of the junction unmatched. CDR3 length: 14 amino acids. In nucleotides, the CDR3 is TGTGCCAGCAGCCTAGACTCCTTACAGGGGATAGCTTTCTTT. This sequence encodes CASSLDSLQGIAFF.

CDR3: CAWSVGTPSEAFF. The DNA of the CDR3 is TGTGCCTGGAGTGTAGGGACACCGTCTGAAGCTTTCTTT. J is TRBJ1-1 and V is TRBV30; maybe TRBD1 (6 bases). Trimming stripped 0 bases from V and 6 bases from J, with 11 bases between. This CDR3 region has 13 residues. Germline V gives CDR1 GTSNPN, CDR2 SVGIG (reference sequence).

This clone has more than one count but fewer than ten. Here the CDR3 reads CASSWDRAYEQYF. CDR3 nucleotide sequence: TGTGCCAGCAGCTGGGACAGGGCCTACGAGCAGTACTTC. This chain joins TRBV7-8 and TRBJ2-7; TRBD1 matches at 9 bases. Germline CDR1 reads SGHVS; CDR2 reads FQNEAQ. The trim removed 4 bases at V and 2 bases at J, leaving 0 bases unmatched. The CDR3 is 13 amino acids.

The chain uses TRBV5-1 and TRBJ2-2; 11 bases are shared with TRBD1. Germline assignment: CDR1 SGHRS and CDR2 YFSETQ. The CDR3 is made up of 16 amino acids. The ends lost 4 bases at V and 6 bases at J; junction bases unmatched: 8. The CDR3 nucleotides are TGCGCCAGCAGCCTCGGGACAGGGGGATTCTCCGGGGAGCTGTTTTTT. This encodes CASSLGTGGFSGELFF.

This clone was observed a few times. This rearrangement joins TRBV5-4 to TRBJ1-2; TRBD1 matches at 7 bases. Germline-derived CDR1 and CDR2 are SGHNT and YYREEE (reference sequence). The ends lost 4 bases at V and 4 bases at J; junction bases unmatched: 7. The CDR3 loop spans 14 amino acids. CDR3 protein: CASSPAGQPYGYTF. DNA for the CDR3: TGTGCCAGCAGCCCCGCGGGACAGCCCTATGGCTACACCTTC.

V and J are TRBV7-9 and TRBJ1-5, with TRBD1 matching 8 bases. The germline V gene encodes CDR1 SEHNR and CDR2 FQNEAQ (reference sequence). This CDR3 is built from 15 residues. Trimming cost V 5 bases and J 2 bases; bases outside gene matches: 5. CDR3 in DNA: TGTGCCAGCAGCCCCCAGGGGGCAGGCAATCAGCCCCAGCATTTT. Its translation is CASSPQGAGNQPQHF. The entire variable domain, with the rest obtained from reference TRBV7-9 and TRBJ1-5, is as follows: DTGVSQNPRHKITKRGQNVTFRCDPISEHNRLYWYRQTLGQGPEFLTYFQNEAQLEKSRLLSDRFSAERPKGSFSTLEIQRTEQGDSAMYLCASSPQGAGNQPQHFGDGTRLSIL.

V is TRBV29-1 and J is TRBJ2-3, with no clear D. Germline V gives CDR1 SQVTM, CDR2 ANQGSEA. V dropped 6 bases and J dropped 5 bases, with 9 bases sitting between them. CDR3 length: 11 amino acids. The CDR3 protein is CSVEAEDTQYF. The CDR3 region has the DNA TGCAGCGTAGAGGCAGAAGATACGCAGTATTTT.

This sequence joins TRBV7-9 and TRBJ1-6; D is unclear. Germline V CDR1 and CDR2: SEHNR, FQNEAQ (reference sequence). The CDR3 contains 13 residues. V lost 1 base, J lost 8 bases, and 6 bases lay in between. The CDR3, as DNA: TGTGCCAGCAGCTTAGGCGCCGATTCACCCCTCCACTTT. Translating it yields CASSLGADSPLHF.

The chain carries TRBV28 and TRBJ1-4, with D possibly TRBD1 on 5 matching bases. V was shortened by 8 bases and J by 8 bases, with 15 bases between the two germline ends. Per the germline V gene, CDR1 is MDHEN and CDR2 is SYDVKM. This CDR3 has 13 residues. CDR3 residues: CASVQGLWEKLFF. The CDR3 nucleotides are TGTGCCAGCGTCCAGGGTCTGTGGGAAAAACTGTTTTTT.

The genes are TRBV15 and TRBJ2-5, with D possibly matching TRBD2 (5 bases). This CDR3 comprises 14 residues. Trimming removed 3 bases from V and 7 bases from J, with 15 bases in between. CDR1 and CDR2 (germline): LNHNV, YYDKDF (reference sequence). The CDR3 DNA is TGTGCCACCAGCAGGGACTGGGATTCGGGGACCCAGTACTTC. Its translation: CATSRDWDSGTQYF.

This chain connects TRBV9 to TRBJ2-5; 8 bases fit TRBD1. Germline assignment: CDR1 SGDLS and CDR2 YYNGEE. There are 16 residues in the CDR3. Germline trimming cut 5 bases from V and 1 base from J; bases unmatched to any gene: 10. The DNA for the CDR3 is TGTGCCAGCAGTCGAGACAGGGGAGGCTTCCAAGAGACCCAGTACTTC. The encoded protein is CASSRDRGGFQETQYF.

This clone was counted a few times. The chain recombines TRBV4-2 with TRBJ2-1; a weak D match, TRBD2 (6 bases). The germline V gene encodes CDR1 LGHNA and CDR2 YNFKEQ. V lost 0 bases and J lost 2, with 14 bases in between. CDR3 length: 17 amino acids. CDR3 residues: CASSQDYSSGAYNEQFF. CDR3 DNA sequence: TGTGCCAGCAGCCAAGATTACAGTAGCGGAGCCTACAATGAGCAGTTCTTC.

This clone appeared a few times. CDR3 sequence reads: CASVSSGSGNEQFF. In nucleotides, the CDR3 is TGTGCCAGCGTTTCGAGCGGGTCTGGAAATGAGCAGTTCTTC. V is TRBV2 and J is TRBJ2-1, with a possible D match to TRBD2 (6 bases). Trimming took 8 bases from V and 7 from J, leaving 18 bases between them. The CDR3 length is 14 residues. CDR1 is SNHLY and CDR2 is FYNNEI in the germline V gene. Full variable domain (missing parts from reference TRBV2 and TRBJ2-1): EPEVTQTPSHQVTQMGQEVILRCVPISNHLYFYWYRQILGQKVEFLVSFYNNEISEKSEIFDDQFSVERPDGSNFTLKIRSTKLEDSAMYFCASVSSGSGNEQFFGPGTRLTVL.

CDR3 nucleotide sequence: TGTGCGACGGGCCTAGCGTTCAACGAGCAGTACTTC. This encodes CATGLAFNEQYF. The V and J genes are TRBV5-4 and TRBJ2-7; D is possibly TRBD2 (6 bases). The CDR3 is 12 residues long. Germline assignment: CDR1 SGHNT and CDR2 YYREEE (reference sequence).

The chain couples TRBV11-2 to TRBJ2-1; a possible D gene is TRBD2 (7 bases). Trimming cost V 3 bases and J 7 bases, with 22 bases left between them. The CDR3 has 17 amino acids. The germline V gene has CDR1 SGHAT and CDR2 FQNNGV. The CDR3 DNA follows: TGTGCCAGCAGCTTCCCTGAGGGGGGGGCCGGAGAGAATGAGCAGTTCTTC. Amino acid sequence: CASSFPEGGAGENEQFF.

This clone was seen more than once but under ten times. This chain joins TRBV11-3 and TRBJ1-4, with a possible D match to TRBD1 (6 bases). The CDR3 runs 16 residues. In germline, CDR1 is SGHNT, CDR2 YENEEA. Trimming removed 5 bases from V and 2 bases from J, with 15 bases in between. This CDR3 is CASSPSHRATNEKLFF. The CDR3, as DNA: TGTGCCAGCAGCCCGTCCCACAGGGCCACTAATGAAAAACTGTTTTTT.

This clone came up once. CDR3 nucleotide sequence: TGCGCCAGCAGCCCAGGGGACAGGCCCAATCAGCCCCAGCATTTT. This translates into CASSPGDRPNQPQHF. The V gene is TRBV5-1, the J gene TRBJ1-5; 8 bases match TRBD1. The CDR3 spans 15 residues. Per germline, CDR1 SGHRS and CDR2 YFSETQ. Unmatched junction bases numbered 6, after V lost 4 bases and J lost 3 bases.

The J gene is TRBJ1-2, the V gene TRBV6-5, with a tentative D call TRBD1 (6 bases). The V gene's germline CDR1 is MNHEY and CDR2 SVGAGI. The CDR3 contains 12 residues. The V end was cut by 8 bases, the J end by 1 base, with 8 bases between. The CDR3 coding sequence is TGTGCCAGCTCACAGGGTAACTATGGCTACACCTTC. Protein product: CASSQGNYGYTF.

V usage is TRBV5-1 and J usage is TRBJ1-2; D gene ambiguous. V gave up 0 bases and J gave up 6 bases, with 18 bases separating them. The germline gives CDR1 SGHRS, CDR2 YFSETQ. This CDR3 spans 16 amino acids. DNA for the CDR3: TGCGCCAGCAGCTTGGGGGCGTTAGAGCGGGCTCATGGCTACACCTTC. Protein: CASSLGALERAHGYTF. The full variable domain, completed using reference TRBV5-1 and TRBJ1-2, is KAGVTQTPRYLIKTRGQQVTLSCSPISGHRSVSWYQQTPGQGLQFLFEYFSETQRNKGNFPGRFSGRQFSNSRSEMNVSTLELGDSALYLCASSLGALERAHGYTFGSGTRLTVV.

V and J are TRBV5-1 and TRBJ1-2; no reliable D call. The CDR3 is 13 residues long. V lost 2 bases and J lost 3, with 8 bases in between. In germline, CDR1 is SGHRS, CDR2 YFSETQ. The CDR3 nucleotides are TGCGCCAGCAGCTTAACAGCAGACTATGGCTACACCTTC. It encodes CASSLTADYGYTF.

V is TRBV29-1 and J is TRBJ2-3, with 10 positions matching TRBD1. The germline gives CDR1 SQVTM, CDR2 ANQGSEA. V shed 7 bases, J shed 5 bases, and the junction held 3 bases outside the gene matches. This CDR3 is 12 amino acids long. The CDR3 DNA follows: TGCAGCGCGGGACAGGGGTTAGATACGCAGTATTTT. Translating gives CSAGQGLDTQYF.

The rearrangement uses TRBV6-5 and TRBJ1-5; tentative D call: TRBD1 (5 bases). Germline CDR1 is MNHEY and CDR2 is SVGAGI. The CDR3 has 13 residues. Deletions cut 6 bases from V and 0 bases from J, with 6 bases between. The CDR3 sequence: CASSRVSNQPQHF. Here the CDR3 DNA reads TGTGCCAGCAGCAGGGTTAGCAATCAGCCCCAGCATTTT.

The genes are TRBV7-9 and TRBJ2-3, with TRBD2 identical over 15 bases. Per germline, CDR1 SEHNR and CDR2 FQNEAQ (reference sequence). With V trimmed by 5 bases and J by 9 bases, 6 bases remained unmatched. The CDR3 is 15 residues long. DNA of the CDR3: TGTGCCAGCAGCGTTGGACTAGCGGGGGGGTCAACGCAGTATTTT. This translates into CASSVGLAGGSTQYF.

The sample holds a few counts of this clone. The CDR3 nucleotides are TGTGCCAGCAGCCAAGGGGTTAGCGGACGCACAGATACGCAGTATTTT. It translates to CASSQGVSGRTDTQYF. The rearrangement joins TRBV4-2 to TRBJ2-3; tentative D call: TRBD2 (6 bases). V gave up 1 base and J gave up 1 base, with 12 bases separating them. Germline-derived CDR1 and CDR2 are LGHNA and YNFKEQ. The CDR3 loop spans 16 amino acids.

The CDR3 nucleotides read TGCGCCAGCAGCTCGACAGGGAATAATTCACCCCTCCACTTT. Its translation: CASSSTGNNSPLHF. The V call is TRBV5-1, the J call TRBJ1-6, with TRBD1 matching 7 bases. V gave up 3 bases and J gave up 5 bases; unmatched junction bases: 2. The CDR3 spans 14 residues. In germline, CDR1 is SGHRS, CDR2 YFSETQ. The whole variable domain, filled in from reference TRBV5-1 and TRBJ1-6, reads KAGVTQTPRYLIKTRGQQVTLSCSPISGHRSVSWYQQTPGQGLQFLFEYFSETQRNKGNFPGRFSGRQFSNSRSEMNVSTLELGDSALYLCASSSTGNNSPLHFGNGTRLTVT.

As to this clone: The same CDR3 is also encoded by other DNA sequences in this sample. CDR3 DNA sequence: TGCGCCAGCTCGAGGCGACAGACCTATGGCTACACCTTC. This gives the protein CASSRRQTYGYTF. The chain couples TRBV5-1 to TRBJ1-2, with D possibly TRBD1 on 5 matching bases. V lost 7 bases, J lost 4 bases, and 14 bases lay in between. Germline V gives CDR1 SGHRS, CDR2 YFSETQ. The CDR3 length is 13 residues.

The CDR3 DNA is TGTGCCAGCACCCGGGCGGGGGGGCGGTCCTACGAGCAGTACTTC. It translates to CASTRAGGRSYEQYF. The chain is built from TRBV27 and TRBJ2-7; 9 bases fit TRBD2. The junction had 8 bases not matched to a gene; V was cut back by 7 bases and J by 1 base. Germline lookup yields CDR1 MNHEY and CDR2 SMNVEV (reference sequence). The CDR3 contains 15 residues.